Below are 2 T cell receptor beta chains sequenced from a single sample in a study of blood T cells in healthy people across ages. A J-beta primer mix and a sample-barcoded 5' primer were used in a second PCR of roughly 7 to 12 cycles. Via MiXCR, TCRdb re-called the 5' RACE reads, giving one row per CDR3 protein. This table holds approximately 600,000 distinct CDR3 sequences, roughly 50% found once. The sequenced material came from blood. These receptors were taken from a man in his sixties in good health.

As DNA, the CDR3 is TGTGCCAGCACCTCACGGGGGGGTCCTGAGACCCAGTACTTC. This codes for CASTSRGGPETQYF. This chain links TRBV3-1 with TRBJ2-5; the match to TRBD2 covers 8 bases. The CDR3 loop spans 14 amino acids. Germline values: CDR1 LGHDT, CDR2 YNNKEL (reference sequence). After removal of 7 bases from V and 5 bases from J, the junction contained 9 bases not matched to a gene.

This clonotype was detected a few times. This chain joins TRBV29-1 and TRBJ2-3; D possibly corresponds to TRBD2 (7 bases). Germline lookup yields CDR1 SQVTM and CDR2 ANQGSEA. The CDR3 length is 13 residues. V gave up 5 bases and J gave up 4 bases, with 13 bases separating them. The CDR3 sequence is CSVFRGGADTQYF. The CDR3 bases are TGCAGCGTTTTTAGGGGGGGTGCAGATACGCAGTATTTT.